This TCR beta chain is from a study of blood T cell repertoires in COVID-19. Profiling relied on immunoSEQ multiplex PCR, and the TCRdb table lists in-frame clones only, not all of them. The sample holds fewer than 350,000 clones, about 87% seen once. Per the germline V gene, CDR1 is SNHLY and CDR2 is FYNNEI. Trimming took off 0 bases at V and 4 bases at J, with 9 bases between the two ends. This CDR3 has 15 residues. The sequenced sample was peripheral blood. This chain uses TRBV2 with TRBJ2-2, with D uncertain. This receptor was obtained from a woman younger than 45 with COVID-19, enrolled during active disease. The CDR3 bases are TGTGCCAGCAGTGAAGCCACTCTTAGCACCGGGGAGCTGTTTTTT. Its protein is CASSEATLSTGELFF.